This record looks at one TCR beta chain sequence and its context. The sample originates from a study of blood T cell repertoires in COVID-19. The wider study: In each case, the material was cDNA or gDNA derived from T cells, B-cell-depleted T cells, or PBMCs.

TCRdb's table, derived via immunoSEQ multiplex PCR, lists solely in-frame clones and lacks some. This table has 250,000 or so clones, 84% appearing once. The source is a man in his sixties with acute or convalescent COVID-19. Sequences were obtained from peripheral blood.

CDR3 sequence reads: CAWTRSSVRSEQYF. CDR3 sequence (DNA): TGTGCCTGGACCCGTTCGTCGGTCCGGAGTGAGCAGTACTTC. V and J are TRBV30 and TRBJ2-7; the D is unclear. From germline, CDR1 is GTSNPN and CDR2 SVGIG (reference sequence). With 4 bases removed from V and 7 bases from J, the gap between germline ends came to 20 bases. The CDR3 is made up of 14 amino acids. Full variable domain (outside the CDR3, taken from reference TRBV30 and TRBJ2-7): SQTIHQWPATLVQPVGSPLSLECTVEGTSNPNLYWYRQAAGRGLQLLFYSVGIGQISSEVPQNLSASRPQDRQFILSSKKLLLSDSGFYLCAWTRSSVRSEQYFGPGTRLTVT.